What follows is one T cell receptor beta chain and its context. This record comes from a study of blood T cell repertoires in COVID-19. Whole-study context: Italy, Spain and the United States were the sources of the convalescent and acute COVID-19 samples. T cells, B-cell-depleted T cells, or PBMCs provided the cDNA or gDNA that served as material.

The CDR3 is 14 residues long. Per the germline V gene, CDR1 is SGHRS and CDR2 is YFSETQ. Trimming stripped 0 bases from V and 5 bases from J, with 9 bases between. Original analysis: Reference gene primer amplification gave nucleated cell count estimates. Using immunoSEQ multiplex PCR, the repertoire was profiled, and TCRdb retains in-frame clones only, with some absent. V, J and clone size reflect that table, while D and trimming were determined from the DNA. The table records 110,000 or so clones, approximately 81% of them present only once. The gene calls are TRBV5-1 and TRBJ2-1; possibly TRBD2 for D (5 bases). The sequence was obtained from a middle-aged man with acute or convalescent COVID-19. Sequenced: peripheral blood. Here the CDR3 DNA reads TGCGCCAGCAGCTTGGGTAGCGAAGACAATGAGCAGTTCTTC. It encodes CASSLGSEDNEQFF.